A single T cell receptor beta chain is shown here with its context. What it binds is not known. The sample belongs to a study of OX40 agonist ivuxolimab in advanced cancers. Overall study: Every 2 weeks, patients received ivuxolimab intravenously, dosed at 0.01 to 10 mg/kg. Findings and limits, study-wide: Both blood CD4+ and CD8+ T cells showed clonal growth by week 6 at 0.1 to 3.0 mg/kg.

Trimming pared 2 bases from V and 5 bases from J, leaving 3 bases between. The germline V gene encodes CDR1 PRHDT and CDR2 FYEKMQ (reference sequence). This CDR3 spans 11 amino acids. Here immunoSEQ multiplex PCR was the method, and the copy in TCRdb shows in-frame clones only, minus some. The sample records approximately 35,000 clones, roughly nine tenths being singletons. This sequence originates from an adult with an advanced solid tumor such as melanoma, head and neck, liver or kidney cancer. The chain joins TRBV13 to TRBJ2-5; D uncertain. The sequences come from CD4+ or CD8+ T cells sorted from blood, collected in a trial of the OX40 agonist ivuxolimab. DNA of the CDR3: TGTGCCAGCAGCTTACATGAGACCCAGTACTTC. It yields the protein CASSLHETQYF.